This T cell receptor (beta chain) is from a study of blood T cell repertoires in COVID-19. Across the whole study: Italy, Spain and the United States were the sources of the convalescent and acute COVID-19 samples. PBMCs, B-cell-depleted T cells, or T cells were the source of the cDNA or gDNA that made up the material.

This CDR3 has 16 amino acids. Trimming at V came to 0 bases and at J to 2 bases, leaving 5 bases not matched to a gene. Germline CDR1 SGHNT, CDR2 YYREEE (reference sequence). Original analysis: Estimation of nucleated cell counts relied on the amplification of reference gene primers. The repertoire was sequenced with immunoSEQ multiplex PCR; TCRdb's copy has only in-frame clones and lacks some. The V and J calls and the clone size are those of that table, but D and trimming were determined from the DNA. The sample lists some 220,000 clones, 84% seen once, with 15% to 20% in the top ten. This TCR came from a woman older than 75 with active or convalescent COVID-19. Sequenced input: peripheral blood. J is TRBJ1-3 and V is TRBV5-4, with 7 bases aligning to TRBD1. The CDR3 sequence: CASSLEHRGTGNTIYF. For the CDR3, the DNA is TGTGCCAGCAGCTTGGAACACAGGGGTACTGGAAACACCATATATTTT.